This TCR beta chain was recovered during a study of shared clonotypes between healthy human individuals. CDR1 and CDR2 from the germline V gene are KGHSH and LQKENI. There are 12 residues in the CDR3. Trimming pared 3 bases from V and 8 bases from J, leaving 8 bases between. CD45RO+ cells joined CCR7-negative CD45RA+ TemRA cells to form CD8 memory. Data came from immunoSEQ multiplex PCR; TCRdb stores just in-frame clones and leaves some out. The sample has roughly 300,000 clones; about nine tenths are singletons. This receptor was obtained from a man younger than 35 in good health. The rearrangement links TRBV18 to TRBJ2-1, with unresolved D. Material for sequencing was memory CD8+ T cells sorted from blood. The subset denotes: CD45RO+ cells pooled with CCR7-negative TemRA cells. The CDR3 reads CASSPTAYEQFF. The CDR3 nucleotides read TGTGCCAGCTCACCGACTGCATATGAGCAGTTCTTC.